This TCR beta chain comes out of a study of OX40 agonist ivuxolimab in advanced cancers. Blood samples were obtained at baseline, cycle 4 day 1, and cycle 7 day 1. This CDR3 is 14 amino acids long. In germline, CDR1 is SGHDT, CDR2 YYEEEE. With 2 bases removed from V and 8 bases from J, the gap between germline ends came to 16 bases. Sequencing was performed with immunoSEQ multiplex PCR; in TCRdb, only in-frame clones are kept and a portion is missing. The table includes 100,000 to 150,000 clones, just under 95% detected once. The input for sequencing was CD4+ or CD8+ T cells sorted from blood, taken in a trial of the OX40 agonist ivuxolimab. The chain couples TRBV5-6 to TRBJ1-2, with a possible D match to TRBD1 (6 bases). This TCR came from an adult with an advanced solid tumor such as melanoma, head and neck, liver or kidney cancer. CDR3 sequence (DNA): TGTGCCAGCAGCTTCGGCAGGGGAGTTAGGGGCTACACCTTC. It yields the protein CASSFGRGVRGYTF.